A single sample gave rise to the 24 T cell receptor beta chains below, sequenced in a study of blood T cell repertoires in COVID-19. The data were produced by immunoSEQ multiplex PCR, yet TCRdb's version contains in-frame clones alone and is incomplete. This sample has 250,000 to 350,000 clones, with around 85% found just once. The sequenced sample was peripheral blood. The origin of the receptors is a woman younger than 45 who had recovered from COVID-19.

This chain connects TRBV7-6 to TRBJ1-2; D possibly corresponds to TRBD1 (5 bases). The CDR3 extends over 11 amino acids. V lost 5 bases and J 14 bases, leaving 15 bases between the germline ends. Germline CDR1 is SGHVS and CDR2 is FNYEAQ. CDR3 loop: CASSPGWRETF. DNA of the CDR3: TGTGCCAGCAGCCCAGGGTGGAGGGAAACCTTC.

The chain has TRBV4-2 and TRBJ1-4, with a weak D call TRBD1 (5 bases). The germline CDR1 and CDR2 sequences are LGHNA and YNFKEQ. The CDR3 sequence is 15 residues long. V was pared by 3 bases and J by 5 bases, with 13 bases between. CDR3 nucleotide sequence: TGTGCCAGCAGCCATCCCAGGGCCGAAAATGAAAAACTGTTTTTT. Encoded protein: CASSHPRAENEKLFF.

The genes are TRBV5-4 and TRBJ1-2; no definite D call. CDR3 length equals 19 residues. V was trimmed by 4 bases and J by 2 bases, leaving 27 bases between them. Germline assignment: CDR1 SGHNT and CDR2 YYREEE (reference sequence). This CDR3 is CASSPEPSSGRNKNYGYTF. CDR3 coding DNA: TGTGCCAGCAGCCCCGAACCCTCCAGCGGGCGTAATAAGAACTATGGCTACACCTTC.

This clone was seen a single time. The gene calls are TRBV9 and TRBJ1-3, with TRBD1 as a possible D gene (6 bases). The CDR3 extends over 15 amino acids. Germline V CDR1 and CDR2: SGDLS, YYNGEE. Trimming removed 4 bases from V and 4 bases from J, with 15 bases in between. The CDR3 spells CASSPRTGGGNTIYF. CDR3 DNA sequence: TGTGCCAGCAGCCCCCGGACGGGGGGCGGAAACACCATATATTTT.

The chain uses TRBV5-6 and TRBJ2-1, with 8 nucleotides matching TRBD1. Looked up from germline, CDR1 is SGHDT and CDR2 is YYEEEE. The V segment lost 6 bases and the J segment 4 bases; nucleotides outside the gene matches: 6. The CDR3 extends over 14 amino acids. The chain's CDR3 is CASTLDREYNEQFF. CDR3 in DNA: TGTGCCAGCACTCTGGACAGGGAATACAATGAGCAGTTCTTC.

This clone has just one count. CDR3 sequence reads: CASAPDSPLHF. Here the CDR3 DNA reads TGTGCCAGCGCCCCAGATTCACCCCTCCACTTT. J is TRBJ1-6 and V is TRBV5-8; the D is unclear. Germline V gene sequence: CDR1 SGHTS, CDR2 YDEGEE. V shed 7 bases and J shed 8 bases, with 7 bases lying between them. The CDR3 length is 11 residues.

This clone was recorded a few times. This chain uses TRBV10-1 with TRBJ1-3, with 7 bases fitting TRBD1. There are 16 residues in the CDR3. J lost 1 base, V lost 10 bases, and 13 bases had no gene match. The V gene's germline CDR1 is WNHNN and CDR2 SYGVQD (reference sequence). CDR3: CATHVGGWGSGNTIYF. CDR3 nucleotide sequence: TGCGCCACCCACGTAGGGGGCTGGGGTTCTGGAAACACCATATATTTT.

The V gene is TRBV5-1, the J gene TRBJ2-7; 7 nucleotides align to TRBD2. Trimming cost V 0 bases and J 2 bases; bases outside gene matches: 11. The germline CDR1 and CDR2 sequences are SGHRS and YFSETQ. The CDR3 is 17 amino acids. For the CDR3, the DNA is TGCGCCAGCAGCTTGGCCGAGGGCGGGAGCCCGACCTACGAGCAGTACTTC. Its translation is CASSLAEGGSPTYEQYF.

The rearrangement uses TRBV7-2 and TRBJ2-5, with D unclear. Germline V gene data show CDR1 as SGHTA and CDR2 as FQGNSA. Deletions cut 5 bases from V and 5 bases from J, with 9 bases between. This CDR3 is 12 amino acids long. CDR3 nucleotides: TGTGCCAGCAGCCCATACGGTGAGACCCAGTACTTC. Amino acid sequence: CASSPYGETQYF.

The chain joins TRBV5-1 to TRBJ2-1; TRBD1 is a possible D gene (5 bases). The CDR3 sequence is 14 residues long. Trimming shortened V by 4 bases and J by 3 bases, and 11 bases separated the two germline ends. The germline gives CDR1 SGHRS, CDR2 YFSETQ. The CDR3 sequence is CASSPNRNYNEQFF. The CDR3 DNA reads TGCGCCAGCAGCCCTAACAGGAACTACAATGAGCAGTTCTTC.

V and J are TRBV11-3 and TRBJ1-6; possibly TRBD1 for D (5 bases). The germline V gene encodes CDR1 SGHNT and CDR2 YENEEA. The CDR3 is 16 residues long. V lost 7 bases and J lost 8, with 21 bases in between. CDR3 in amino acids: CASNDSLSAPDSPLHF. The CDR3 nucleotides read TGTGCCAGCAACGACAGTCTTTCAGCCCCGGATTCACCCCTCCACTTT.

This rearrangement joins TRBV3-1 (or the pseudogene TRBV3-2) to TRBJ2-2; TRBD2 matches 8 bases. Germline-derived CDR1 and CDR2 are LGHDT and YNNKEL (reference sequence). The CDR3 contains 16 residues. V dropped 3 bases and J dropped 4; count of bases not matched to a gene: 7. CDR3 in amino acids: CASSHRAGVSTGELFF. In nucleotides, the CDR3 is TGTGCCAGCAGCCACCGAGCGGGAGTGAGCACCGGGGAGCTGTTTTTT.

The chain recombines TRBV2 with TRBJ1-6, with 9 nucleotides matching TRBD1. The V segment lost 8 bases and the J segment 0 bases; nucleotides outside the gene matches: 8. In germline, CDR1 is SNHLY, CDR2 FYNNEI. The CDR3 contains 17 residues. For the CDR3, the DNA is TGTGCCAGCTTAGAAGACAGGGGGATCTCCTATAATTCACCCCTCCACTTT. Protein: CASLEDRGISYNSPLHF. The full variable domain, rest sourced from reference TRBV2 and TRBJ1-6, is EPEVTQTPSHQVTQMGQEVILRCVPISNHLYFYWYRQILGQKVEFLVSFYNNEISEKSEIFDDQFSVERPDGSNFTLKIRSTKLEDSAMYFCASLEDRGISYNSPLHFGNGTRLTVT.

V gene TRBV27 combines with J gene TRBJ1-2; possible D gene TRBD1, 5 bases. V was shortened by 0 bases and J by 5 bases, with 13 bases between the two germline ends. CDR3 length equals 15 residues. Germline values: CDR1 MNHEY, CDR2 SMNVEV (reference sequence). CDR3 in amino acids: CASSLSVAGLYGYTF. In DNA, the CDR3 is TGTGCCAGCAGTTTATCTGTGGCAGGGCTGTATGGCTACACCTTC.

V is TRBV15 and J is TRBJ1-4, with D possibly matching TRBD1 (6 bases). Germline loops: CDR1 LNHNV, CDR2 YYDKDF (reference sequence). The CDR3 covers 16 residues. V was pared by 5 bases and J by 8 bases, with 21 bases between. CDR3 nucleotide sequence: TGTGCCACCAGCGCAAGCCCCATCGACAGGAGCGAAAAACTGTTTTTT. Encoded protein: CATSASPIDRSEKLFF.

This clone was counted ten times or more. The V call is TRBV6-5, the J call TRBJ1-4, with TRBD1 as a possible D gene (6 bases). With 5 bases removed from V and 9 bases from J, the gap between germline ends came to 13 bases. Germline CDR1 and CDR2: MNHEY and SVGAGI. The CDR3 loop spans 13 amino acids. CDR3 residues: CASSPSTGKKLFF. DNA for the CDR3: TGTGCCAGCAGTCCTTCCACAGGGAAAAAACTGTTTTTT.

A word on this clone: Other nucleotide sequences in the sample specify the same CDR3. The chain couples TRBV5-6 to TRBJ2-2; TRBD1 agrees at 10 bases. With 2 bases clipped from V and 6 bases from J, the junction kept 10 bases outside the gene matches. In germline, CDR1 is SGHDT, CDR2 YYEEEE. The CDR3 runs to 17 residues. This CDR3 reads CASSFGPGTGAPGELFF. The CDR3 coding sequence is TGTGCCAGCAGCTTCGGCCCCGGGACAGGGGCCCCCGGGGAGCTGTTTTTT. Variable domain in full (rest from reference TRBV5-6 and TRBJ2-2): DAGVTQSPTHLIKTRGQQVTLRCSPKSGHDTVSWYQQALGQGPQFIFQYYEEEERQRGNFPDRFSGHQFPNYSSELNVNALLLGDSALYLCASSFGPGTGAPGELFFGEGSRLTVL.

The chain carries TRBV9 and TRBJ2-1, with TRBD1 identical over 8 bases. The V gene's germline CDR1 is SGDLS and CDR2 YYNGEE. V lost 3 bases, J lost 5 bases, and 7 bases stayed unmatched. CDR3 length equals 15 residues. Written as DNA, the CDR3 is TGTGCCAGCAGCGAAACGGACAGGGAAAACAATGAGCAGTTCTTC. This translates into CASSETDRENNEQFF.

This clone was counted once. The chain is built from TRBV10-1 and TRBJ1-4; maybe TRBD1 (5 bases). This CDR3 comprises 15 residues. V was trimmed by 0 bases and J by 7 bases, leaving 12 bases between them. From germline, CDR1 is WNHNN and CDR2 SYGVQD (reference sequence). CDR3 in amino acids: CASSESSGEFEKLFF. CDR3 coding DNA: TGCGCCAGCAGTGAGTCGTCGGGGGAATTTGAAAAACTGTTTTTT.

J is TRBJ1-2 and V is TRBV21-1. TRBV21-1 is listed as a pseudogene. This CDR3 contains 16 residues. CDR3 nucleotides: TGTGCCAGCAGCAAAGTTCCGGGGACTAACAACTATGGCTACACCTTC. It translates to CASSKVPGTNNYGYTF.

The chain recombines TRBV4-1 with TRBJ2-7, with 11 bases that match TRBD1. This CDR3 is built from 14 residues. The ends lost 4 bases at V and 5 bases at J; junction bases unmatched: 4. Germline CDR1 MGHRA, CDR2 YSYEKL. The CDR3: CASSPWTGGDEQYF. CDR3 nucleotides: TGCGCCAGCAGCCCATGGACAGGGGGCGACGAGCAGTACTTC.

The V and J genes are TRBV5-4 and TRBJ2-1; 10 bases are a match to TRBD2. V lost 5 bases and J lost 8; bases outside the gene matches: 16. The germline V gene encodes CDR1 SGHNT and CDR2 YYREEE (reference sequence). The CDR3 length is 17 residues. The CDR3 loop is CASSLPPSGGQVDEQFF. In nucleotides, the CDR3 is TGTGCCAGCAGTCTGCCCCCTAGCGGGGGACAAGTGGATGAGCAGTTCTTC.

This clone has just a few counts. The V gene is TRBV6-6, the J gene TRBJ2-7, with a possible D match to TRBD1 (5 bases). Germline values: CDR1 MNHNY, CDR2 SVGAGI (reference sequence). V shed 0 bases and J shed 3 bases, with 9 bases lying between them. The CDR3 is 14 amino acids. This CDR3 is CASSYSTAFYEQYF. DNA of the CDR3: TGTGCCAGCAGTTACTCGACAGCTTTCTACGAGCAGTACTTC.

V gene TRBV6-2 or TRBV6-3 combines with J gene TRBJ2-5, with a tentative D call TRBD1 (6 bases). V was pared by 5 bases and J by 5 bases, with 18 bases between. The CDR3 sequence is 15 residues long. Germline V CDR1 and CDR2: MNHEY, SVGEGT. The CDR3 coding sequence is TGTGCCAGCAGTAACCAGGGGTTATTTATCGAGACCCAGTACTTC. The encoded protein is CASSNQGLFIETQYF.